This TCR beta chain was sequenced during a study of blood T cell repertoires in COVID-19. Study overall: Samples of COVID-19 (acute and convalescent) were obtained from the United States, Italy and Spain.

This clone was found many times. The J segment lost 6 bases and the V segment lost 2 bases, leaving 10 bases of the junction unmatched. Germline CDR1 LNHDA, CDR2 SQIVND (reference sequence). CDR3 length: 17 amino acids. The method was immunoSEQ multiplex PCR; TCRdb's version includes in-frame clones alone and lacks a portion of them. The sample holds fewer than 350,000 clones, approximately 80% seen once. The chain has TRBV19 and TRBJ2-2, with 9 bases aligning to TRBD1. The receptor was isolated from a woman aged 45-65 years with active or convalescent COVID-19. Sequenced: peripheral blood. As DNA, the CDR3 is TGTGCCAGTAGTATATACGGACAGGGGAGGTTGCCCGGGGAGCTGTTTTTT. Residues: CASSIYGQGRLPGELFF.